Following are 7 T cell receptor beta chains from one sample sequenced in a study of cytomegalovirus exposure and HLA in healthy donors (TCRdb year 2017). The library relied on the immunoSEQ multiplex PCR assay. For the multiplex PCR, a mixture combining 60 forward primers for TCR Vbeta segments and 13 reverse primers for TCR Jbeta segments was used. What TCRdb holds here is the immuneACCESS table cut down to in-frame rearrangements. Part of the clones is not present; checked against another copy, under half of the missing clones reflect an unresolved V gene, and the others are unexplained. This sample has approximately 140,000 clones in its table, and 79% of those were observed once. In total, the top ten clones hold about 5.9% of the sample. The sample comprised PBMCs. The receptor set was obtained from a man over 45 in good health and CMV-seropositive.

This sequence joins TRBV6-6 and TRBJ1-2; the D gene is possibly TRBD1 (5 bases). The germline V gene has CDR1 MNHNY and CDR2 SVGAGI (reference sequence). Trimming left V 4 bases short and J 3 bases short, with 15 bases between. The CDR3 has 15 amino acids. This chain's CDR3 is CASSSGLSGDYGYTF. CDR3 coding DNA: TGTGCCAGCAGTTCGGGACTCTCAGGAGACTATGGCTACACCTTC.

The chain joins TRBV6-5 to TRBJ2-3, with D uncertain. Germline assignment: CDR1 MNHEY and CDR2 SVGAGI. V lost 0 bases and J 4 bases, leaving 14 bases between the germline ends. The CDR3 spans 16 residues. The CDR3 spells CASSYSRTPSSDTQYF. The CDR3 DNA reads TGTGCCAGCAGTTACTCGCGAACCCCCTCGTCAGATACGCAGTATTTT.

The rearrangement links TRBV27 to TRBJ2-5, with 9 bases matching TRBD2. The CDR3 is 14 residues long. Germline V gene sequence: CDR1 MNHEY, CDR2 SMNVEV (reference sequence). J gave up 5 bases and V 8 bases, and 9 bases lay outside the gene matches. The CDR3 spells CASGSSSGRETQYF. CDR3 nucleotides: TGTGCCAGCGGGTCCAGCAGCGGGAGGGAGACCCAGTACTTC.

The chain links TRBV30 to TRBJ2-1, with D possibly being TRBD2 (5 bases). Deletions cut 8 bases from V and 0 bases from J, with 8 bases between. This CDR3 has 12 residues. Germline CDR1 is GTSNPN and CDR2 is SVGIG (reference sequence). CDR3 DNA sequence: TGTGCCCGGGGTCGCTCCTACAATGAGCAGTTCTTC. It translates to CARGRSYNEQFF.

V usage is TRBV10-3 and J usage is TRBJ2-3; no firm D call. V lost 5 bases to trimming and J lost 3 bases, with 9 bases between them. The germline V gene encodes CDR1 ENHRY and CDR2 SYGVKD. This CDR3 has 13 residues. The CDR3 bases are TGTGCCATCAGTAGAGTACGAACAGATACGCAGTATTTT. Its protein is CAISRVRTDTQYF.

J is TRBJ2-7 and V is TRBV7-2; D is perhaps TRBD1 (5 bases). Deletions cut 5 bases from V and 4 bases from J, with 15 bases between. The CDR3 totals 14 residues. CDR1 SGHTA and CDR2 FQGNSA come from the germline V gene. CDR3 coding DNA: TGTGCCAGCAGCCTACAGGCAATCGGGTACGAGCAGTACTTC. Protein product: CASSLQAIGYEQYF.

V gene TRBV5-1 combines with J gene TRBJ2-1, with D perhaps TRBD2 (5 bases). The V gene lost 2 bases and the J gene lost 5 bases, with 11 bases spanning the gap. The CDR3 length is 14 residues. Germline V gene sequence: CDR1 SGHRS, CDR2 YFSETQ. The CDR3 DNA reads TGCGCCAGCAGCTTATACGGGAACGACAATGAGCAGTTCTTC. The encoded protein is CASSLYGNDNEQFF.